One sample yielded the 18 T cell receptor beta chains listed below, sequenced in a study of T-cell memory formation after mild COVID-19. TCRdb reprocessed the 5' RACE reads via MiXCR and lists one record per CDR3 protein. The data hold almost 550,000 distinct CDR3 sequences, with roughly 20% observed a single time. The specimen was PBMCs or a T cell subset sorted from them (not recorded which). Receptors originate from an adult woman who had mild COVID-19 (a few samples of this study predate the infection). Cell type and time point are not known.

V usage is TRBV7-6 and J usage is TRBJ1-4, with TRBD1 identical over 9 bases. This CDR3 spans 16 amino acids. V shed 5 bases, J shed 5 bases, and the junction held 9 bases outside the gene matches. Germline CDR1 SGHVS, CDR2 FNYEAQ. CDR3 in DNA: TGTGCCAGCAGCACCCGGAACAGGGGGCGAAATGAAAAACTGTTTTTT. It codes for CASSTRNRGRNEKLFF. Full variable domain (outside the CDR3, taken from reference TRBV7-6 and TRBJ1-4): GAGVSQSPRYKVTKRGQDVALRCDPISGHVSLYWYRQALGQGPEFLTYFNYEAQQDKSGLPNDRFSAERPEGSISTLTIQRTEQRDSAMYRCASSTRNRGRNEKLFFGSGTQLSVL.

The CDR3 protein is CASSSRSVETQYF. The CDR3, as DNA: TGCGCCAGCAGCTCCCGGTCAGTAGAGACCCAGTACTTC. The rearrangement joins TRBV5-1 to TRBJ2-5; D not resolved. V gave up 3 bases and J gave up 4 bases, with 10 bases separating them. CDR1 SGHRS and CDR2 YFSETQ come from the germline V gene. CDR3 length equals 13 residues.

This clonotype was seen only a few times. The chain recombines TRBV7-9 with TRBJ1-5; D possibly corresponds to TRBD1 (5 bases). This CDR3 has 14 residues. The V end lost 7 bases, the J end lost 2 bases, and 12 bases lay between the germline ends. Germline CDR1 reads SEHNR; CDR2 reads FQNEAQ (reference sequence). For the CDR3, the DNA is TGTGCCAGCACCTCGGGGGGGGGCAATCAGCCCCAGCATTTT. Translating it yields CASTSGGGNQPQHF.

The chain couples TRBV7-3 to TRBJ1-1; no firm D call. V lost 6 bases and J lost 4, with 12 bases in between. The CDR3 loop spans 13 amino acids. Germline CDR1 reads SGHTA; CDR2 reads FQGTGA. In DNA form, the CDR3 reads TGTGCCAGCAGACTTACAGCCTCCACTGAAGCTTTCTTT. This gives the protein CASRLTASTEAFF.

The chain carries TRBV7-6 and TRBJ1-2; tentatively, D is TRBD1 (5 bases). In germline, CDR1 is SGHVS, CDR2 FNYEAQ. V shed 1 base and J shed 1 base, with 13 bases lying between them. The CDR3 extends over 16 amino acids. The CDR3 region has the DNA TGTGCCAGCAGCTTAGTCACGGGGGACGTTAACTATGGCTACACCTTC. This codes for CASSLVTGDVNYGYTF. Full variable domain (rest looked up from reference TRBV7-6 and TRBJ1-2): GAGVSQSPRYKVTKRGQDVALRCDPISGHVSLYWYRQALGQGPEFLTYFNYEAQQDKSGLPNDRFSAERPEGSISTLTIQRTEQRDSAMYRCASSLVTGDVNYGYTFGSGTRLTVV.

The rearrangement links TRBV5-6 to TRBJ1-2; TRBD1 might be the D (5 bases). Trimming left V 4 bases short and J 4 bases short, with 11 bases between. Germline values: CDR1 SGHDT, CDR2 YYEEEE. The CDR3 is made up of 13 amino acids. CDR3 sequence reads: CASSPWGGYGYTF. The CDR3 DNA follows: TGTGCCAGCAGCCCCTGGGGGGGCTATGGCTACACCTTC.

This chain joins TRBV15 and TRBJ2-2; 9 positions match TRBD1. The germline CDR1 and CDR2 sequences are LNHNV and YYDKDF (reference sequence). The junction had 2 bases not matched to a gene; V was cut back by 2 bases and J by 13 bases. The CDR3 is made up of 12 amino acids. For the CDR3, the DNA is TGTGCCACCAGCAGAAGGGACAGGGCGCTGTTTTTT. This codes for CATSRRDRALFF.

The gene calls are TRBV29-1 and TRBJ2-1; TRBD2 might be the D (6 bases). The CDR3 runs 16 residues. V was pared by 2 bases and J by 0 bases, with 14 bases between. Germline CDR1 reads SQVTM; CDR2 reads ANQGSEA. The CDR3, as DNA: TGCAGCGTTGAATATCGGTGGCGGGGCTCCTACAATGAGCAGTTCTTC. Protein sequence: CSVEYRWRGSYNEQFF.

The J gene is TRBJ1-1, the V gene TRBV12-3 or TRBV12-4, with 9 bases fitting TRBD1. CDR3 length: 15 amino acids. V shed 6 bases and J 1 base; nucleotides not matched to a gene: 6. The CDR3: CASSFTGGWNTEAFF. The CDR3 DNA is TGTGCCAGCAGCTTTACAGGGGGCTGGAACACTGAAGCTTTCTTT.

The chain recombines TRBV20-1 with TRBJ2-2; 8 bases map to TRBD1. J lost 6 bases, V lost 5 bases, and 11 bases had no gene match. This CDR3 is built from 15 residues. Germline CDR1 reads DFQATT; CDR2 reads SNEGSKA (reference sequence). In DNA, the CDR3 is TGCAGTGCTCCCGACAGGGGAGTTTTATCCGGGGAGCTGTTTTTT. Its protein product is CSAPDRGVLSGELFF.

This clonotype showed up just a few times. The gene calls are TRBV9 and TRBJ1-5; the D is unclear. This CDR3 spans 13 amino acids. Germline V gene data show CDR1 as SGDLS and CDR2 as YYNGEE. Trimming shortened V by 0 bases and J by 8 bases, and 9 bases separated the two germline ends. CDR3 region: CASSVGGPEPQHF. The CDR3 nucleotides are TGTGCCAGCAGCGTAGGCGGACCAGAGCCCCAGCATTTT. Full variable domain (rest looked up from reference TRBV9 and TRBJ1-5): DSGVTQTPKHLITATGQRVTLRCSPRSGDLSVYWYQQSLDQGLQFLIQYYNGEERAKGNILERFSAQQFPDLHSELNLSSLELGDSALYFCASSVGGPEPQHFGDGTRLSIL.

This clonotype was seen a handful of times. The rearrangement joins TRBV29-1 to TRBJ1-2, with D uncertain. The CDR3 has 13 residues. Trimming pared 5 bases from V and 5 bases from J, leaving 15 bases between. CDR1 is SQVTM and CDR2 is ANQGSEA in the germline V gene. DNA of the CDR3: TGCAGCGTTCAAGGAGGGTCCCTTTATGGCTACACCTTC. This sequence encodes CSVQGGSLYGYTF.

This clonotype was detected only a few times. The chain recombines TRBV24-1 with TRBJ2-5; D ambiguous. Germline CDR1 reads KGHDR; CDR2 reads SFDVKD. The CDR3 is 12 residues long. V lost 0 bases to trimming and J lost 7 bases, with 5 bases between them. CDR3 protein: CATSDLRATQYF. CDR3 nucleotides: TGTGCCACCAGTGATTTGAGAGCGACCCAGTACTTC.

The chain carries TRBV4-3 and TRBJ2-3, with TRBD1 matching 12 bases. CDR3 length equals 18 residues. CDR1 and CDR2 (germline): LGHNA, YSLEER. V lost 4 bases to trimming and J lost 2 bases; unmatched junction nucleotides: 10. The CDR3 is CASSLGTGGPLITDTQYF. The CDR3 coding sequence is TGCGCCAGCAGCCTAGGGACAGGGGGCCCCCTCATCACAGATACGCAGTATTTT.

This clonotype has at least ten counts. The chain has TRBV6-2 or TRBV6-3 and TRBJ2-5, with D tentatively TRBD2 (6 bases). CDR1 is MNHEY and CDR2 is SVGEGT in the germline V gene. This CDR3 has 16 amino acids. V was pared by 5 bases and J by 0 bases, with 16 bases between. The CDR3 reads CASSQGLFADQETQYF. In DNA, the CDR3 is TGTGCCAGCAGTCAAGGACTATTTGCCGACCAAGAGACCCAGTACTTC.

About this clonotype itself: This may be a read error: a much more frequent sequence differs by one nucleotide. In DNA, the CDR3 is TGTGCCAGCAGCGCGGGGGGGAACACTGAAGCTTTCTTT. Its translation is CASSAGGNTEAFF. The chain links TRBV9 to TRBJ1-1, with D tentatively TRBD1 (5 bases). The CDR3 is 13 amino acids. Germline lookup yields CDR1 SGDLS and CDR2 YYNGEE. V gave up 3 bases and J gave up 1 base, with 7 bases separating them.

The chain links TRBV5-1 to TRBJ1-1, with no clear D. This CDR3 has 15 amino acids. Germline loops: CDR1 SGHRS, CDR2 YFSETQ. Trimming left V 0 bases short and J 0 bases short, with 9 bases between. CDR3 DNA sequence: TGCGCCAGCAGCTTGGAGGAGGCTATGAACACTGAAGCTTTCTTT. As protein: CASSLEEAMNTEAFF.

This clonotype has a handful of counts. The chain carries TRBV5-1 and TRBJ2-3; D may match TRBD1 or TRBD2 (5 bases each). The CDR3 is 12 amino acids. The germline V and J ends were trimmed by 2 bases and 13 bases, with 14 bases remaining between them. Per the germline V gene, CDR1 is SGHRS and CDR2 is YFSETQ. In DNA, the CDR3 is TGCGCCAGCAGCTTATGGGACGGAGGAAAGTATTTT. Its protein is CASSLWDGGKYF. The full variable domain, rest sourced from reference TRBV5-1 and TRBJ2-3, is KAGVTQTPRYLIKTRGQQVTLSCSPISGHRSVSWYQQTPGQGLQFLFEYFSETQRNKGNFPGRFSGRQFSNSRSEMNVSTLELGDSALYLCASSLWDGGKYFGPGTRLTVL.